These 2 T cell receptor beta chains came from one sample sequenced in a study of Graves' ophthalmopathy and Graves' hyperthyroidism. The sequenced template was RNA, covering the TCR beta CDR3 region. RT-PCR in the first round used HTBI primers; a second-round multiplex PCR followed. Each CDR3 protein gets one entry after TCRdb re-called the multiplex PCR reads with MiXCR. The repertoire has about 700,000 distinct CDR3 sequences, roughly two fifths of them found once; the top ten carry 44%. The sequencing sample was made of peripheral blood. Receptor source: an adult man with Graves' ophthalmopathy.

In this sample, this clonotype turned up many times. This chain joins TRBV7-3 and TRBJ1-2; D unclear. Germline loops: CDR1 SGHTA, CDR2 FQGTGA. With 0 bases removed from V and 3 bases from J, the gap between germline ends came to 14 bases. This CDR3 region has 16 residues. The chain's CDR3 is CASSLTGGQAYYGYTF. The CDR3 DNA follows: TGTGCCAGCAGCTTAACGGGAGGCCAGGCATACTATGGCTACACCTTC.

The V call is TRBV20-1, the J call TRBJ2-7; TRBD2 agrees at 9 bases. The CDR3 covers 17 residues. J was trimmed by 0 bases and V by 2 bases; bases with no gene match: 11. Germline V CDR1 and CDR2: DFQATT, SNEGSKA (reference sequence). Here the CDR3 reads CSARKLGASGASYEQYF. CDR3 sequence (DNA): TGCAGTGCTAGAAAGTTGGGCGCTAGCGGGGCCTCCTACGAGCAGTACTTC.